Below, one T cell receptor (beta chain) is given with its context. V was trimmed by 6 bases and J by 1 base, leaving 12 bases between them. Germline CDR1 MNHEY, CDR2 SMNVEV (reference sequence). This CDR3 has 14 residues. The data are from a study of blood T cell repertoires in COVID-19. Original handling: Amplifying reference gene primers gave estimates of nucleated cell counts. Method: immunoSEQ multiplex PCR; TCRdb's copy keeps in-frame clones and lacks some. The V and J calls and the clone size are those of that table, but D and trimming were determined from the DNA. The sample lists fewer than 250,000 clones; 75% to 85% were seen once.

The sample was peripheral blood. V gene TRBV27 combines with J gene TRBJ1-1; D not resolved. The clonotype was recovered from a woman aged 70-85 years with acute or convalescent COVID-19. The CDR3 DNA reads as TGTGCCAGCAGGGCCCGACGGGAGAACACTGAAGCTTTCTTT. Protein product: CASRARRENTEAFF.